This TCR beta chain was sequenced during a study of blood T cell repertoires in COVID-19. The data were produced by immunoSEQ multiplex PCR, yet TCRdb's version contains in-frame clones alone and is incomplete. Of around 97,000 clones detected, approximately 87% appear once; the ten largest clones hold 15%. Germline CDR1 and CDR2: MNHEY and SVGAGI. This CDR3 contains 15 residues. The V and J ends lost 4 bases and 3 bases respectively, with 10 bases between them. The chain combines TRBV6-5 with TRBJ2-6; D call uncertain. The sample taken for sequencing was peripheral blood. The origin of this receptor is a human donor in a cohort sampled during active COVID-19. CDR3 protein: CASSFTGGGANVLTF. CDR3 in DNA: TGTGCCAGCAGTTTCACCGGTGGTGGGGCCAACGTCCTGACTTTC.